The 5 T cell receptor beta chains below were found in one sample sequenced in a study of human T cells and chemical hapten exposure. TCRdb itself ran the RACE reads through MiXCR, one entry per CDR3 protein. The data hold fewer than 100,000 distinct CDR3 sequences, with about 9% observed a single time. Specified time point: patch test 2, 6 weeks after DPC sensitization. As to treatment: therapeutic diphenylcyclopropenone sensitization with weekly scalp DPC. The starting material was whole blood, obtained in connection with sensitization to the hapten diphenylcyclopropenone (DPC). These receptors all stem from a woman aged 40-49 years with alopecia areata. Some clones in this sample may be carry-over from other donors' samples.

This clonotype was seen a few times. This sequence joins TRBV29-1 and TRBJ1-2; D unresolved. The CDR3 is 14 amino acids. Germline CDR1 is SQVTM and CDR2 is ANQGSEA. V lost 0 bases, J lost 6 bases, and 14 bases lay in between. The CDR3 DNA sequence: TGCAGCGTTGAAGATAGAAGGGCCCGAGATGGCTACACCTTC. Translating it yields CSVEDRRARDGYTF. Full variable domain (missing parts from reference TRBV29-1 and TRBJ1-2): SAVISQKPSRDICQRGTSLTIQCQVDSQVTMMFWYRQQPGQSLTLIATANQGSEATYESGFVIDKFPISRPNLTFSTLTVSNMSPEDSSIYLCSVEDRRARDGYTFGSGTRLTVV.

J is TRBJ2-2 and V is TRBV3-1; unclear D gene. Per germline, CDR1 LGHDT and CDR2 YNNKEL (reference sequence). V was shortened by 1 base and J by 5 bases, with 8 bases between the two germline ends. The CDR3 runs to 14 residues. CDR3 amino acids: CASSQAFTTGELFF. The DNA for the CDR3 is TGTGCCAGCAGCCAAGCATTTACTACCGGGGAGCTGTTTTTT. The full variable domain, in which reference TRBV3-1 and TRBJ2-2 provide the parts outside the CDR3, is DTAVSQTPKYLVTQMGNDKSIKCEQNLGHDTMYWYKQDSKKFLKIMFSYNNKELIINETVPNRFSPKSPDKAHLNLHINSLELGDSAVYFCASSQAFTTGELFFGEGSRLTVL.

This clonotype was seen many times. CDR3 protein: CASSGLRSSSGRAANYNEQFF. The CDR3 bases are TGTGCCAGCAGCGGACTCCGGAGTAGTAGCGGGAGGGCCGCCAATTACAATGAGCAGTTCTTC. The rearrangement joins TRBV4-2 to TRBJ2-1; 11 bases match TRBD2. V was clipped by 5 bases and J by 4 bases; unmatched bases: 22. The CDR3 has 21 residues. Germline CDR1 is LGHNA and CDR2 is YNFKEQ.

CDR3: CSASSPGAGNSYDNEQFF. CDR3 coding DNA: TGCAGTGCTAGCAGTCCTGGAGCGGGGAACTCATATGACAATGAGCAGTTCTTC. J is TRBJ2-1 and V is TRBV20-1; 7 positions match TRBD2. This CDR3 has 18 residues. The germline gives CDR1 DFQATT, CDR2 SNEGSKA (reference sequence). V was clipped by 3 bases and J by 5 bases; unmatched bases: 19.

This clonotype came up a few times. The rearrangement joins TRBV7-2 to TRBJ1-1; D is undetermined. The CDR3 spans 13 residues. The germline V gene has CDR1 SGHTA and CDR2 FQGNSA. V lost 6 bases and J lost 2, with 10 bases in between. CDR3 sequence reads: CASRNGVNTEAFF. As DNA, the CDR3 is TGTGCCAGCAGGAACGGGGTAAACACTGAAGCTTTCTTT.